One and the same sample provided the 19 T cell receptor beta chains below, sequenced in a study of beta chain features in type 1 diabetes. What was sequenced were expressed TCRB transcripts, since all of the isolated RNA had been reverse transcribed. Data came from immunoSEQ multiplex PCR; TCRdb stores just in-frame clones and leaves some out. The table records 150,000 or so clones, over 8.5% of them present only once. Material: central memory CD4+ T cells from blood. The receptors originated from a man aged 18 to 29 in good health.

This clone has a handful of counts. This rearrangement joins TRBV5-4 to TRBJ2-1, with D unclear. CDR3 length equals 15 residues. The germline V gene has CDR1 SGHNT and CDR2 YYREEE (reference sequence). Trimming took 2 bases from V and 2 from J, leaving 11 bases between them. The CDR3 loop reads CASSFDPQTYNEQFF. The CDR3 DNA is TGTGCCAGCAGCTTCGATCCTCAAACCTACAATGAGCAGTTCTTC.

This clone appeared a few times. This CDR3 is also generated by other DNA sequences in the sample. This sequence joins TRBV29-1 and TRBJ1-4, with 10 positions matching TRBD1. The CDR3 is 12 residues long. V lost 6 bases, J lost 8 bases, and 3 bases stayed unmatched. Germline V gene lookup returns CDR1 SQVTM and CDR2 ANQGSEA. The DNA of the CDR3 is TGCAGCGTCCGGACAGGGGGAGAAAAACTGTTTTTT. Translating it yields CSVRTGGEKLFF.

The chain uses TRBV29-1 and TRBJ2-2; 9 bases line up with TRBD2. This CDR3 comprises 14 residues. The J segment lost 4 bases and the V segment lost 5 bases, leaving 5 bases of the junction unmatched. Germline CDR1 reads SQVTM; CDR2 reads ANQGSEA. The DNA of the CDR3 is TGCAGCGTTACCGGGACTAGCCGCACCGGGGAGCTGTTTTTT. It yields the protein CSVTGTSRTGELFF.

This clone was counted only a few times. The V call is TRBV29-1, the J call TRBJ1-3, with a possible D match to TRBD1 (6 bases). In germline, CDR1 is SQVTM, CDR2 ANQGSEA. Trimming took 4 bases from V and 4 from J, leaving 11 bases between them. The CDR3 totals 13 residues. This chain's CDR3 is CSVAPDRGNTIYF. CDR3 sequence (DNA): TGCAGCGTTGCCCCAGACAGGGGAAACACCATATATTTT.

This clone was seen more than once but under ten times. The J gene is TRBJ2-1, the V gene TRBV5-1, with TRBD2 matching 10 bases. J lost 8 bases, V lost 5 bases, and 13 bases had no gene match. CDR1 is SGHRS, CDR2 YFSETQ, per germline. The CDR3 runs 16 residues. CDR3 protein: CASSPYLLAGVDEQFF. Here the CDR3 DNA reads TGCGCCAGCAGTCCCTACCTTCTAGCGGGAGTCGATGAGCAGTTCTTC.

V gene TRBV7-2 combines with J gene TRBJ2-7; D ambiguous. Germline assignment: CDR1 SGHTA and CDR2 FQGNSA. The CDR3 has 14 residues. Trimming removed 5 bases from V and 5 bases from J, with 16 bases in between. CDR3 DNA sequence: TGTGCCAGCAGCATCGATGGCGGCTTCAACGAGCAGTACTTC. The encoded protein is CASSIDGGFNEQYF.

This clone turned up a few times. CDR3 in amino acids: CAWSKGRGEAFF. Written as DNA, the CDR3 is TGTGCCTGGAGTAAGGGACGAGGCGAAGCTTTCTTT. This chain links TRBV30 with TRBJ1-1, with TRBD1 as a possible D gene (5 bases). Germline CDR1 is GTSNPN and CDR2 is SVGIG (reference sequence). This CDR3 contains 12 residues. Deletions cut 2 bases from V and 8 bases from J, with 12 bases between.

The CDR3 DNA is TGCAGTGCCCCTGGCAGAACTGAAGCTTTCTTT. Its protein product is CSAPGRTEAFF. This chain uses TRBV20-1 with TRBJ1-1, with D hard to call. Trimming took 6 bases from V and 5 from J, leaving 10 bases between them. Germline V gene lookup returns CDR1 DFQATT and CDR2 SNEGSKA (reference sequence). The CDR3 loop spans 11 amino acids.

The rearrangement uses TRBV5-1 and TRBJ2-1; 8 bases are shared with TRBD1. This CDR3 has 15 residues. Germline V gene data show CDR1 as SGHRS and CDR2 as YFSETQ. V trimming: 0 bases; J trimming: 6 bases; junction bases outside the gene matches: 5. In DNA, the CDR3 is TGCGCCAGCAGCTTGGTCACAGGGGGTAGCAATGAGCAGTTCTTC. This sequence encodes CASSLVTGGSNEQFF.

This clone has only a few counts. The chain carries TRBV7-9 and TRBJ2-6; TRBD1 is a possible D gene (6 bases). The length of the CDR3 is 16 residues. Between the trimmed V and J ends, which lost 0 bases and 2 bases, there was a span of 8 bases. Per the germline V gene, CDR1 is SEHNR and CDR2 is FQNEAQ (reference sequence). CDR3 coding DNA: TGTGCCAGCAGCTTAGCCACAGGGACTGGGGCCAACGTCCTGACTTTC. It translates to CASSLATGTGANVLTF.

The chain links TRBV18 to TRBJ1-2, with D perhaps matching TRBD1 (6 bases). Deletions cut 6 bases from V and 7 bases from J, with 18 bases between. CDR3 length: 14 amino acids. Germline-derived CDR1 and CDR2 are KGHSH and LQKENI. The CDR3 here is CASSQDSSSRGYTF. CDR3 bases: TGTGCCAGCTCCCAGGACAGTTCATCTCGTGGCTACACCTTC. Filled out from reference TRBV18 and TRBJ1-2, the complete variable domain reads NAGVMQNPRHLVRRRGQEARLRCSPMKGHSHVYWYRQLPEEGLKFMVYLQKENIIDESGMPKERFSAEFPKEGPSILRIQQVVRGDSAAYFCASSQDSSSRGYTFGSGTRLTVV.

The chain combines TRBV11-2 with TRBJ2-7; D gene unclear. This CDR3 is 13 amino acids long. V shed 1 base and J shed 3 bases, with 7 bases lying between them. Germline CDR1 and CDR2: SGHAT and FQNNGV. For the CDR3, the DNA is TGTGCCAGCAGCTTAGTCCTGGGCTACGAGCAGTACTTC. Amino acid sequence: CASSLVLGYEQYF.

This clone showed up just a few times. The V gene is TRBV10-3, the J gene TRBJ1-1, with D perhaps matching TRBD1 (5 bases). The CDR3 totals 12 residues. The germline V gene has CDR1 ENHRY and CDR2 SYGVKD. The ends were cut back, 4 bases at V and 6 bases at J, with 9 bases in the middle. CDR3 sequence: CAISGGVAEAFF. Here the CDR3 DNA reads TGTGCCATCAGTGGAGGGGTTGCTGAAGCTTTCTTT.

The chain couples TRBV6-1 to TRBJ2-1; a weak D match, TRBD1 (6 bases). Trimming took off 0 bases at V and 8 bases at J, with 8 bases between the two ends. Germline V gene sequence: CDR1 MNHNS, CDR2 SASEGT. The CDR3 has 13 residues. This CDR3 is CASSEARTDEQFF. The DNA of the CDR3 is TGTGCCAGCAGTGAAGCCCGGACAGATGAGCAGTTCTTC.

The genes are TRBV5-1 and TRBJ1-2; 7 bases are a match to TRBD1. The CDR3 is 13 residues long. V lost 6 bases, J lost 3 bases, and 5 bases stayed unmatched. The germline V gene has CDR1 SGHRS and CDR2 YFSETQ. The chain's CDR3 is CASTPGTDYGYTF. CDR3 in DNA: TGCGCCAGCACGCCAGGGACAGACTATGGCTACACCTTC.

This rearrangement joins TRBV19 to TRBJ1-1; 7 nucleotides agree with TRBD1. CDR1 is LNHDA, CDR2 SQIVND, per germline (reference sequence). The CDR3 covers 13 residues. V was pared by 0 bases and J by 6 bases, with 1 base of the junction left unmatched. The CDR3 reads CASSIEQGAEAFF. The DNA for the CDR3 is TGTGCCAGTAGTATAGAGCAGGGGGCTGAAGCTTTCTTT.

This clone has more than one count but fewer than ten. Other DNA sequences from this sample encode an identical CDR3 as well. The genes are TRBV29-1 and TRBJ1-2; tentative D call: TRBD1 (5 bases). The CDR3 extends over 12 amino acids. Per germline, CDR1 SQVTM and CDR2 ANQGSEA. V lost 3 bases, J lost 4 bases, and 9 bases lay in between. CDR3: CSVEGQGYGYTF. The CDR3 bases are TGCAGCGTTGAGGGGCAGGGCTATGGCTACACCTTC.

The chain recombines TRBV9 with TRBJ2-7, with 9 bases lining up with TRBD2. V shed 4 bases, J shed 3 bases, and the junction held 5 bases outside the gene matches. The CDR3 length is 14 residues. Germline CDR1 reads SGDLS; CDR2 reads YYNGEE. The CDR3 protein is CASSRGLAGYEQYF. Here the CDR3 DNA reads TGTGCCAGCAGCCGGGGACTAGCCGGCTACGAGCAGTACTTC.

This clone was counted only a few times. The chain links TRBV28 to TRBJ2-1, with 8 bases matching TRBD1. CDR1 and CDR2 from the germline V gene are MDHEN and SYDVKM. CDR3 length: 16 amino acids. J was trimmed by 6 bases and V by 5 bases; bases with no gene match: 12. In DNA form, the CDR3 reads TGTGCCAGCAGTGATCCCGCCGGGACAGGAGGCAATGAGCAGTTCTTC. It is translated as CASSDPAGTGGNEQFF. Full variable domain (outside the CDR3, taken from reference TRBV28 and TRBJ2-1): DVKVTQSSRYLVKRTGEKVFLECVQDMDHENMFWYRQDPGLGLRLIYFSYDVKMKEKGDIPEGYSVSREKKERFSLILESASTNQTSMYLCASSDPAGTGGNEQFFGPGTRLTVL.